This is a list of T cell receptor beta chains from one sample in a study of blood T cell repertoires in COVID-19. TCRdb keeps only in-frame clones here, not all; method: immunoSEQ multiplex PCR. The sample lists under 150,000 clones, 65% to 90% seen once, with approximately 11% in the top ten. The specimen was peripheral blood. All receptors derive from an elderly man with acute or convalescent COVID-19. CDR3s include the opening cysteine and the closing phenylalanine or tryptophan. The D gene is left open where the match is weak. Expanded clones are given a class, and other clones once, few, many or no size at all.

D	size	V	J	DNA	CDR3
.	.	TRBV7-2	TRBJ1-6	TGTGCCAGCAGCACGGAGGAGGGGACTCCACCCCTCCACTTT	CASSTEEGTPPLHF
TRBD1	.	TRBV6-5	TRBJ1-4	TGTGCCACCGTCCGGGACAGGGACCGGGATGAAAAACTGTTTTTT	CATVRDRDRDEKLFF
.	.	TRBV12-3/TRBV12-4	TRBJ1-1	TGTGCCAGCAGTCAACAGGCGAACACTGAAGCTTTCTTT	CASSQQANTEAFF
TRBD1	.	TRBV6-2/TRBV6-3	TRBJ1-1	TGTGCCAGCAGTCCAGGGGGCGCGCGAGTCACTGAAGCTTTCTTT	CASSPGGARVTEAFF
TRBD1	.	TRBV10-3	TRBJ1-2	TGTGCCATCAGTGAGGGGACAACAGGGGGACCTAACTATGGCTACACCTTC	CAISEGTTGGPNYGYTF
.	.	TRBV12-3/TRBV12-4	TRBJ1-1	TGTGCCAGCAGTCGGACACCGAACACTGAAGCTTTCTTT	CASSRTPNTEAFF
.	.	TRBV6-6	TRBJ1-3	TGTGCCAGCAGTTACACAGGGTCCTCCGGAAACACCATATATTTT	CASSYTGSSGNTIYF
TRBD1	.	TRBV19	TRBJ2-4	TGTGCCAGTAGTATACCCTTGACAGGGGCCAAAAACATTCAGTACTTC	CASSIPLTGAKNIQYF
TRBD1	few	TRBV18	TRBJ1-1	TGTGCCAGCTCACCACAGGGGGCGACTGAAGCTTTCTTT	CASSPQGATEAFF
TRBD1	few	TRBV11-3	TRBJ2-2	TGTGCCAGCAGCTTAAAAGGCCAGGGGGACACCGGGGAGCTGTTTTTT	CASSLKGQGDTGELFF
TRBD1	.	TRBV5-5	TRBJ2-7	TGTGCCAGCATCCTGGGGACAGGGTCCCACGAGCAGTACTTC	CASILGTGSHEQYF
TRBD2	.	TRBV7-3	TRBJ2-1	TGTGCCAGCAGCTTCAAACTAGCGGGCTACAATGAGCAGTTCTTC	CASSFKLAGYNEQFF
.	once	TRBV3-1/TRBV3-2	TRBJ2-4	TGTGCCAGCAGCCAACAAGATGGGGCTAGGGGGTCCGGCGGCAAAAACATTCAGTACTTC	CASSQQDGARGSGGKNIQYF
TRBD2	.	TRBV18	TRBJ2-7	TGTGCCAGCTCTTCCAGCGGGGGACACCTTTTCTACGAGCAGTACTTC	CASSSSGGHLFYEQYF
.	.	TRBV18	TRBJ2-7	TGTGCCAGCTCACCACCGCAGTCAGCCTACGAGCAGTACTTC	CASSPPQSAYEQYF